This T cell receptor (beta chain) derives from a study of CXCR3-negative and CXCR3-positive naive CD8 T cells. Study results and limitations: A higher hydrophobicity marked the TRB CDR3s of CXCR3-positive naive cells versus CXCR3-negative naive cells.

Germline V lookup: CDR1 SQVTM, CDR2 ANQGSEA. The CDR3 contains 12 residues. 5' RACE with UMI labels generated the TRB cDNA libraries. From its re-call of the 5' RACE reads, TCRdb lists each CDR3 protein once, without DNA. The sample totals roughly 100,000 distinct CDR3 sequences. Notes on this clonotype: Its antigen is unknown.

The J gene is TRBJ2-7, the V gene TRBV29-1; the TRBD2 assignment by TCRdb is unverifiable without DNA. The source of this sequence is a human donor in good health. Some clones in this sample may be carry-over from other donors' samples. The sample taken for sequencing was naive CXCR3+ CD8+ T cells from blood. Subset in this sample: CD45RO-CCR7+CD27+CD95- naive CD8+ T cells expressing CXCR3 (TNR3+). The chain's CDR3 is CSVETSGREQYF.